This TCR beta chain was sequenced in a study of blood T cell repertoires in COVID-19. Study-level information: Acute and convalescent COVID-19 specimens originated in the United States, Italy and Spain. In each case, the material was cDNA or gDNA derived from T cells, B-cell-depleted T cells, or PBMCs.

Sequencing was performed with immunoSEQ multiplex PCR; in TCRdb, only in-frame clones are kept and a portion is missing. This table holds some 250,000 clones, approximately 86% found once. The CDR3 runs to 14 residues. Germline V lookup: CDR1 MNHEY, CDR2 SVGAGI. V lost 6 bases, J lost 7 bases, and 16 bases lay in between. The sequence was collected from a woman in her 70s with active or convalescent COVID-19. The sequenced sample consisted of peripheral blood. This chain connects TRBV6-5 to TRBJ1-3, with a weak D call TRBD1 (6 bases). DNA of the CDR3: TGTGCCAGCAGAAGGTCTGGGGGCCTGAACACCATATATTTT. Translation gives CASRRSGGLNTIYF.